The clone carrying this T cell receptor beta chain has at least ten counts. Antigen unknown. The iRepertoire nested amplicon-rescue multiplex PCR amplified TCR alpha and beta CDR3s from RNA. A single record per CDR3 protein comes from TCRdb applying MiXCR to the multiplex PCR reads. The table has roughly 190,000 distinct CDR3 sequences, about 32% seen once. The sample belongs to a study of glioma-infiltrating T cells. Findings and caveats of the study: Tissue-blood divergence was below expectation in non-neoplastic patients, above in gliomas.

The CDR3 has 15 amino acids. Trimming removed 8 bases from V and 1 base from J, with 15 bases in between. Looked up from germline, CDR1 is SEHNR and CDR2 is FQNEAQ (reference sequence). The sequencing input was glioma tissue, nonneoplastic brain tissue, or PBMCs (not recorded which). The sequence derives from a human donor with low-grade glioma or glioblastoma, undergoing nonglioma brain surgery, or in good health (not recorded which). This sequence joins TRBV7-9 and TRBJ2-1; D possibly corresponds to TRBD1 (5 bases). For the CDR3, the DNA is TGTGCCAGCCGCCTTAGAAAGGGGTCCTACAATGAGCAGTTCTTC. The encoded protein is CASRLRKGSYNEQFF.